This T cell receptor (beta chain) is drawn from a study of metastatic and nonmetastatic thyroid tumors. Among the patients, none had received any treatment before thyroid surgery. In germline, CDR1 is LNHDA, CDR2 SQIVND (reference sequence). Trimming left V 1 base short and J 4 bases short, with 8 bases between. The CDR3 totals 14 residues. TCRdb reanalyzed the PCR reads via MiXCR. The data contain 30,000 to 35,000 clones, approximately 16% of them singletons. This clone was seen repeatedly, ten times or more. The TCR sequence derives from a male donor with papillary thyroid cancer or a benign thyroid nodule (not recorded which). Some clones in this sample may be carry-over from other donors' samples. Material for sequencing was blood. The rearrangement uses TRBV19 and TRBJ2-1, with D tentatively TRBD2 (6 bases). The CDR3 coding sequence is TGTGCCAGTAGTATAGCGGGGGATTACAATGAGCAGTTCTTC. As protein: CASSIAGDYNEQFF.